Here is one TCR beta chain with its context. The data stem from a study of T cell responses to AZD1222 COVID-19 vaccine. The CDR3 is made up of 15 amino acids. The germline V gene has CDR1 SGHKS and CDR2 YYEKEE (reference sequence). Trimming removed 2 bases at V and 3 bases at J, with 12 bases between. The table came from immunoSEQ multiplex PCR; TCRdb's copy has only in-frame clones and leaves some out. The sample includes approximately 130,000 clones, about 88% of them seen just once. The material sequenced was peripheral blood, taken 28 days after the second AZD1222 dose. This TCR came from an adult who received the AZD1222 COVID-19 vaccine. This chain uses TRBV5-5 with TRBJ1-3; D is ambiguous. This chain's CDR3 is CASSFGVLGGNTIYF. The CDR3 coding sequence is TGTGCCAGCAGCTTCGGGGTTCTGGGTGGAAACACCATATATTTT.